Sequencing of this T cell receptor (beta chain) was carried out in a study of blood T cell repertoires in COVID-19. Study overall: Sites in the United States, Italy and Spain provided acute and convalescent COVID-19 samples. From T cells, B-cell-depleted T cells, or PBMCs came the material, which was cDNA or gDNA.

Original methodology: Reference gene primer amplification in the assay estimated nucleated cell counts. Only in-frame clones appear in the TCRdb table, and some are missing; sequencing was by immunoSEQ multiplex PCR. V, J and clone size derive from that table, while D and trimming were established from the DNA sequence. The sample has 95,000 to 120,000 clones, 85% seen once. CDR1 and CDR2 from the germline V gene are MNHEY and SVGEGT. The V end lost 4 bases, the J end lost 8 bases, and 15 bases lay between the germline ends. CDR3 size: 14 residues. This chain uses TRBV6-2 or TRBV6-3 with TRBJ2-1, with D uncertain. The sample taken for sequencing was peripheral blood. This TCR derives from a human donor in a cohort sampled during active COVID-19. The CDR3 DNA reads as TGTGCCAGCAGTTTTCTAGGTGGTGGGTATGAGCAGTTCTTC. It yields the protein CASSFLGGGYEQFF.